This T cell receptor (beta chain) was sequenced in a study of blood T cell repertoires in COVID-19 (dated by TCRdb to the early 2020s). Notes on the research overall: Samples covering the acute and convalescent phases of COVID-19 were provided by collaborators in the United States, Italy and Spain. The dataset comprised deeply sampled blood TCRbeta repertoires from subjects exposed to, actively infected with, or recovered from COVID-19. A de-identified subject ID, COVID-19 status, age in years and sex were almost always included in the sample metadata. Where HLA class I and class II types were available, the types were taken from metadata supplied by the sample provider, not from assay-based typing. The prospective study material was composed of cDNA or gDNA derived from T cells, B-cell-depleted T cells, or PBMCs. Samples came from the ongoing ImmuneRACE study (first 160 participants) plus 1,254 subjects from 6 global collaborators. The repertoires were released in a freely available public database meant as a resource for research on the immune response to SARS-CoV-2.

Overall results and qualifications from the work: How much clinical and demographic metadata was included differed by source and by participant, and the metadata was provided uncurated.

One collaborating source in Seattle enrolled patients while the patients were actively infected and followed the patients over time throughout the course of disease. Each collaborating institution followed its own protocols to collect whole blood in K2EDTA tubes. For TCRbeta analysis, collaborator samples were shipped as frozen whole blood, as isolated PBMCs, or as DNA extracted from either sample type. TCRbeta CDR3 regions were amplified from genomic DNA using the immunoSEQ Assay, a bias-controlled multiplex PCR. The original pipeline was this. Nucleated cell counts per sample were estimated from amplification of reference gene primers within the assay. To quantify the absolute abundance of each unique TCRbeta CDR3 rearrangement, sequence reads were collapsed and filtered. Productive Simpson clonality was computed per sample as the square root of Simpson's diversity index over productive rearrangements. The table was pulled from immuneACCESS by TCRdb, which kept in-frame rearrangements only. Such tables lose some clones; where checked, under half of the loss comes from unresolved V genes, and the rest has no known cause. That table gives V, J and clone size, and the DNA gave D and trimming. In all, the sample holds approximately 200,000 clones, and 94% of those were seen once. The ten largest clones capture around 0.8% of the sample.

Details on this clone: Its antigen remains undetermined. No clone much larger than this one lies a single base away; base qualities are absent.

Inclusive of the bounding cysteine and phenylalanine, the CDR3 is 15 residues long. The DNA shown is the 45-base CDR3, in frame from base 1. V drops 0 bases and J drops 0 bases, leaving 6 bases in between. For CDR1 and CDR2, the germline V gene (reference sequence) lists MNHEY and SMNVEV. Recombination linked TRBV27 to TRBJ2-1; the D gene is possibly TRBD2, with 5 bases matching. This clonotype was sampled from a man aged 30 to 39 with COVID-19, enrolled during active disease. Sequencing input: peripheral blood. Read as DNA, the sequence is TGTGCCAGCAGTTTATCGGGGAGCTCCTACAATGAGCAGTTCTTC. Its translation is CASSLSGSSYNEQFF.